Reported below is one TCR beta chain. Sequenced by immunoSEQ multiplex PCR; TCRdb stores in-frame clones only, minus some. The table records 200,000 to 250,000 clones, around four fifths of them present only once. The germline V gene has CDR1 MDHEN and CDR2 SYDVKM. This CDR3 comprises 14 residues. V was cut by 2 bases and J by 6 bases, with 11 bases left in between. This record comes from a study of blood T cell repertoires in COVID-19. J is TRBJ1-5 and V is TRBV28, with D perhaps matching TRBD1 (6 bases). The TCR was taken from a man aged 25 to 45 who had recovered from COVID-19. The sample consisted of peripheral blood. The CDR3 sequence is CASSLATGSQPQHF. The CDR3 nucleotides read TGTGCCAGCAGTTTAGCCACAGGGAGTCAGCCCCAGCATTTT.